This T cell receptor (beta chain) was sequenced for a study of T-cell reconstitution after alpha-beta-depleted transplantation in children. This clonotype occurred many times. Unique molecular identifiers were incorporated during preparation of the TCRbeta library. From the PCR reads, TCRdb called clonotypes with MiXCR, one entry per CDR3 protein. The sample records hundreds of thousands of distinct CDR3 sequences, 16% being singletons. The source of this sequence is a human donor who donated a stem cell graft to a child with acute myeloid leukemia. The specimen comprised PBMCs from the stem cell graft donor, sampled from the stem cell graft.

The CDR3 sequence is CSARAAGSHEQFF. Here the CDR3 DNA reads TGCAGTGCTAGGGCTGCAGGGAGTCATGAGCAGTTCTTC. The rearrangement uses TRBV20-1 and TRBJ2-1; D is perhaps TRBD1 or TRBD2 (5 bases each). Germline loops: CDR1 DFQATT, CDR2 SNEGSKA (reference sequence). There are 13 residues in the CDR3. V dropped 3 bases and J dropped 8 bases, with 14 bases sitting between them.